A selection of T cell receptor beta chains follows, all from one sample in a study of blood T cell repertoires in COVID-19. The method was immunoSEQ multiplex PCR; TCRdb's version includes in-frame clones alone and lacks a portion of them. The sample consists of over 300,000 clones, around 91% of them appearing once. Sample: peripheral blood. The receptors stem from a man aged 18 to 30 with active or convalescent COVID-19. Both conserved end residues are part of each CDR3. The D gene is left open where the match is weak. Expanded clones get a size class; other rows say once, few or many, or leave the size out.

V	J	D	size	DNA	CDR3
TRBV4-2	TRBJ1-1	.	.	TGTGCCAGCGGGCTAAACACTGAAGCTTTCTTT	CASGLNTEAFF
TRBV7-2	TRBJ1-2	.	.	TGTGCCAGCAGCGGAACAGGGCTGGGCTACACCTTC	CASSGTGLGYTF
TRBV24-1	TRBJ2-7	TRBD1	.	TGTGCCACCGCCGAGACAGGGTTATACGAGCAGTACTTC	CATAETGLYEQYF
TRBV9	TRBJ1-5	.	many	TGTGCCAGCAGCGTCGGGTCTGAATTAAATCAGCCCCAGCATTTT	CASSVGSELNQPQHF
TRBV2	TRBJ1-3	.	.	TGTGCCAGCAGTGAAGTTTCGGGGGGAAACACCATATATTTT	CASSEVSGGNTIYF
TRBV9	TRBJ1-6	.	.	TGTGCCAGTAGGGAGGGTAGGAGCTCCTATAATTCACCCCTCCACTTT	CASREGRSSYNSPLHF
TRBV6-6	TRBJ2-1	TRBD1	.	TGTGCCAGCAGCGAGACGACAGGGGGCTTCAATGAGCAGTTCTTC	CASSETTGGFNEQFF
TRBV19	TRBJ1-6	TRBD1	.	TGTGCCAGTAGTAAGGGACAGGCCTCTAATTCACCCCTCCACTTT	CASSKGQASNSPLHF
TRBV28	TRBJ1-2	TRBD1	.	TGTGCCAGCAGTTTCAGGGCAGGGGGCGGTGGCTACACCTTC	CASSFRAGGGGYTF
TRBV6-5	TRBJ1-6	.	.	TGTGCCAGCAGATTGGGGGCGGGTAATTCACCCCTCCACTTT	CASRLGAGNSPLHF
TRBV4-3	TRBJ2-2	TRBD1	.	TGCGCCAGCAGCGTACGGGACAGGGGGCCCGGGGAGCTGTTTTTT	CASSVRDRGPGELFF
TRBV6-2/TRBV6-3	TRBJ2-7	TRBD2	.	TGTGCCAGCAGTTCGAAACCGGGACTAGCGGGAGAAGATACCTACGAGCAGTACTTC	CASSSKPGLAGEDTYEQYF
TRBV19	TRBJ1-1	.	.	TGTGCCAGTACCGTACAGGGCCACAACACTGAAGCTTTCTTT	CASTVQGHNTEAFF
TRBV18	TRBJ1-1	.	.	TGTGCCAGCTCACCATCAGGGATGGACACTGAAGCTTTCTTT	CASSPSGMDTEAFF
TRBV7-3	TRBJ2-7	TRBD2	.	TGTGCCAGCAGCTTAACCTCCACGGGGGGGCCCTCCGGAGAGCAGTACTTC	CASSLTSTGGPSGEQYF
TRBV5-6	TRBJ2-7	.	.	TGTGCCAGCAGCCCCCGCTGGACATCATCAACCCGCTACGAGCAGTACTTC	CASSPRWTSSTRYEQYF
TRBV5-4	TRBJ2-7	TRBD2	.	TGTGCCAGCAGCTCCACCCCAGCGGGACTCTACTCCTACGAGCAGTACTTC	CASSSTPAGLYSYEQYF
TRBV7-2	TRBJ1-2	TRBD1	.	TGTGCCAGCAGCGTAAATCGACAGGGATGGGGCTACACCTTC	CASSVNRQGWGYTF
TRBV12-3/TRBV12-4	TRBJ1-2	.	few	TGTGCCAGCAGTCCCGGACAGTCGCATGGCTACACCTTC	CASSPGQSHGYTF
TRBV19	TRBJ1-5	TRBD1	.	TGTGCCAGTAGTTGGATGACAGGGGGCAACCAGCCCCAGCATTTT	CASSWMTGGNQPQHF
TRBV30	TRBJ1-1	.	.	TGTGCCTGGAGTGTACAGAGTGTGAACACTGAAGCTTTCTTT	CAWSVQSVNTEAFF
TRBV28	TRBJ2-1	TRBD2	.	TGTGCCAGCAGTTTATTCCAAGCGGGAGGGCCACGTACCACGGAGTTCTTC	CASSLFQAGGPRTTEFF
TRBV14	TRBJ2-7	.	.	TGTGCCAGCAGCCAAGGCGTCGAGCAGTACTTC	CASSQGVEQYF
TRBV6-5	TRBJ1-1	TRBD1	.	TGTGCCAGCAGTTACCGGACAGGGAAGGGTGAAGCTTTCTTT	CASSYRTGKGEAFF
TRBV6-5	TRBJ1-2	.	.	TGTGCCAGCAGTTACCGGGGGTACTATGGCTACACCTTC	CASSYRGYYGYTF
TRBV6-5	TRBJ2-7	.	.	TGTGCCAGCTACCGAGTCTCCTACGAGCAGTACTTC	CASYRVSYEQYF
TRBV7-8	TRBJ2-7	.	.	TGTGCCAGCCGCAGGGGCTACGAGCAGTACTTC	CASRRGYEQYF
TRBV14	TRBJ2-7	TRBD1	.	TGTGCCAGCAGCCTGACCCTAACCGGGACAGGCTTCTCCTACGAGCAGTACTTC	CASSLTLTGTGFSYEQYF
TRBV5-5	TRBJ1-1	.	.	TGTGCCAGCAGCTACGGGATAAAACCTGAAGCTTTCTTT	CASSYGIKPEAFF
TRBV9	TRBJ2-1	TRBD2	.	TGTGCCAGCAGCGCCACAGGGGGACTAGCGACCAATGAGCAGTTCTTC	CASSATGGLATNEQFF